This T cell receptor beta chain is from a study of shared clonotypes between healthy human individuals (TCRdb year 2020). Background on the whole study: A few men and two women, aged 18 to 49 years, made up the cohort. Each donor's leukapheresis produced roughly between roughly 0.94 and 9.5 billion PBMCs. Different laboratories and diverse techniques were used to prepare libraries and sequence TCR repertoires, to increase sequencing depth and limit assay-specific biases. For each donor, CD4 naive and CD4 memory were each run on three plates, CD8 naive on two plates, and CD8 memory on one plate. To estimate repertoire size and how much clonotypes are shared between individuals, the study performed deep sequencing of blood TCR repertoires from about five healthy adults.

Here is what the overall study found, with its caveats: Naive subsets generally had larger estimated clonotype richness than memory subsets did. Incomplete sequencing was indicated by rarefaction of sorted-subset datasets, despite the large sequencing depth. About 5% of naive CD4, 3% to 4% of naive CD8, roughly 2.5% of memory CD4, and about 0.4% of memory CD8 clonotypes were shared across several donors. Sampling was limited to blood, and TCR repertoires in tissue likely differ from TCR repertoires in blood. Pairwise subsampling indicated that sequencing depth was expected to affect the degree of clonotype sharing among donors. Higher generation probabilities were observed for clonotypes shared by all four sorted-subset donors than for non-shared clonotypes. Because the study included only a small number of donors, the genetic and exposure-history diversity represented was limited.

TCR CDR3 regions were amplified from genomic DNA by multiplex PCR using the deep immunoSEQ assay. Extracted genomic DNA from each cell subset was spread evenly across all wells of several immunoSEQ 96-well plates, with each plate serving as a replicate. For sorted subsets, approximately 200 ng of genomic DNA, equivalent to some 30,000 T cell genomes, went into each replicate PCR. The purified libraries were quantified using a Qubit 3.0 fluorometer, sized with a Bioanalyzer 2100, and then quantified again using the KAPA Library Quantification kit. A separate single-read 150-cycle Illumina NextSeq 550 flow cell was used to sequence each immunoSEQ 96-well plate. As for the original processing: The immunoSEQ output contained only junctional sequences without quality scores, so filtering could not match that applied to full-length reads. Sequences were annotated with PyIR, a Python wrapper for IgBLAST v1.9, and V/J genes and CDR3 were assigned using IMGT germline references. Reads were filtered out if the reads had weak V/J assignments (E-value above 1e-6), no CDR3, stop codons, out-of-frame junctions, or ambiguous translated residues. V3J clonotypes were defined by identical inferred V gene, J gene, and CDR3 amino acid sequence. Percentage overlap between repertoires was computed as shared unique clonotypes divided by the size of the smaller repertoire. Repertoire richness was assessed with RTK rarefaction, the Chao1 estimator, and Recon v2.1 estimates of unobserved clonotypes. OLGA was used to compute generation probabilities for all TCRbeta clonotypes that the gDNA method yielded from several donors. The table comes from immuneACCESS by way of TCRdb, which keeps in-frame sequences with V and J called. Part of the clones is missing from these tables; in studies checked, under half for an unresolved V gene and the rest for unknown reasons. That table furnishes V, J and clone size, whereas the DNA furnished D and trimming. Present in this sample are roughly 1.5 million clones, approximately 98% of which were seen just once. The ten biggest clones cover about 0.42% of the sample.

Trimming takes 3 bases from V and 1 base from J, and the germline ends sit 12 bases apart. The CDR3 measures 15 amino acids from cysteine to phenylalanine. Of all the DNA, just the CDR3 is kept, 45 bases in frame from base 1. Reading the germline V gene gives CDR1 MNHEY and CDR2 SVGAGI. The donors were healthy, HIV-negative adults who had no recently reported acute infections or vaccinations. Every donor was a Caucasian adult living in Nashville, Tennessee, USA. Magnetic negative selection was used to enrich CD4+ T cells, after which naive cells were positively selected on CD45RA and the negative fraction became the memory subset. Blood was collected by leukapheresis, and PBMCs were isolated by Ficoll-Histopaque density gradient centrifugation and then cryopreserved in liquid nitrogen vapor phase. Analytical flow cytometry was used to check the purity and quantity of every magnetically sorted T cell population. Genomic DNA was isolated from every sorted fraction and measured by UV absorbance on a Nanodrop 2000c.

As for this clone: Its cognate antigen has yet to be identified. Per-base qualities were not stored, and no clone one base away is much larger.

The rearranged chain carries TRBV6-5 and TRBJ2-5; 7 matching bases give a weak D call of TRBD1. Sequences were obtained from naive CD4+ T cells sorted from blood. The cell subset or site label corresponds to: CD45RA+ positively selected. The sequence was collected from a young man in good health. CDR3 region: CASSYRRDSQETQYF. The DNA reads TGTGCCAGCAGTTATCGGCGGGACAGCCAAGAGACCCAGTACTTC.